This TCR beta chain was observed in a study of T-cell reconstitution after alpha-beta-depleted transplantation in children. Germline lookup yields CDR1 SGHKS and CDR2 YYEKEE (reference sequence). The CDR3 is 14 amino acids. This clonotype has only one observation. The antigen remains undetermined. A single base separates this from a much larger clone, so it may be a read error. Unique molecular identifiers were incorporated into the prepared TCRbeta library. TCRdb re-called the PCR reads with MiXCR, one entry per CDR3 protein. There are about 260,000 distinct CDR3 sequences in the sample; under 9.5% occur only once, and roughly 6% lies in the top ten. Findings and limits, study-wide: By about two months after transplant, alpha-beta T cells reportedly arose from several hundred graft clones that had expanded.

The source was PBMCs, mostly from graft donor cells, collected 180 days after TCRalphabeta/CD19-depleted stem cell transplant. The gene calls are TRBV5-5 and TRBJ2-7; D is unclear. The sequence came from a male patient younger than 18 who had a stem cell transplant for acute lymphoblastic leukemia, so the T cells may come from the graft donor. CDR3 in amino acids: CASSFLLYSYEQCF. CDR3 nucleotide sequence: TGTGCCAGCAGCTTCCTACTTTATTCCTACGAGCAGTGCTTC.